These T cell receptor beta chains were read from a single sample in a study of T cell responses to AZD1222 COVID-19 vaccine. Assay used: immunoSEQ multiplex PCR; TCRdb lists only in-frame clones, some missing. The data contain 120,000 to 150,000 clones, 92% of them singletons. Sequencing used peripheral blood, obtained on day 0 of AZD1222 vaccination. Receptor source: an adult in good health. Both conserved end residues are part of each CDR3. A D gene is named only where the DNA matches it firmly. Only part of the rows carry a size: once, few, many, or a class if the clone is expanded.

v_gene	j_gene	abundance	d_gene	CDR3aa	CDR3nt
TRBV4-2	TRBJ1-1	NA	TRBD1	CASSQAGTANTEAFF	TGTGCCAGCAGCCAAGCAGGGACAGCGAACACTGAAGCTTTCTTT
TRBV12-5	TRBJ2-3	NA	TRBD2	CASGLGLAGGGTDTQYF	TGTGCTAGTGGTTTGGGACTAGCGGGAGGTGGCACAGATACGCAGTATTTT
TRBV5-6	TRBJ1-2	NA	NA	CASSPGVPYGYTF	TGTGCCAGCAGCCCGGGGGTGCCCTATGGCTACACCTTC
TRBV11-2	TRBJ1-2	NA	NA	CASSLVEAYGYTF	TGTGCCAGCAGCTTAGTGGAGGCCTATGGCTACACCTTC
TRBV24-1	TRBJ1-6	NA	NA	CATSDISNNSPLHF	TGTGCCACCAGTGATATCAGTAATAATTCACCCCTCCACTTT
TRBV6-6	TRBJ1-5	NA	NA	CASSTGTRNQPQHF	TGTGCCAGCAGTACAGGGACAAGGAATCAGCCCCAGCATTTT
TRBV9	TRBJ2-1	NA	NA	CASTSLSGTYNEQFF	TGTGCCAGCACCAGTTTGAGCGGAACTTACAATGAGCAGTTCTTC
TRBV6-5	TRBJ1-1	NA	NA	CASSYFQSTEAFF	TGTGCCAGCAGTTACTTCCAAAGCACTGAAGCTTTCTTT
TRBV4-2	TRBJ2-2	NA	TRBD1	CASSPAGGANTGELFF	TGTGCCAGCAGCCCTGCAGGGGGCGCGAACACCGGGGAGCTGTTTTTT
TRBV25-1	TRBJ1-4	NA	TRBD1	CASGRQGFRGEKLFF	TGTGCCAGCGGTAGACAGGGATTTAGGGGAGAAAAACTGTTTTTT
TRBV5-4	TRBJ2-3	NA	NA	CASSLATWRSTDTQYF	TGTGCCAGCAGCTTGGCAACCTGGCGGAGCACAGATACGCAGTATTTT
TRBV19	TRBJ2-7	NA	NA	CASSMTEDIAYEQYF	TGTGCCAGTAGTATGACAGAGGATATAGCCTACGAGCAGTACTTC
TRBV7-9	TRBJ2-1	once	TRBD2	CASSRIAGTLDNEQFF	TGTGCCAGCAGCAGGATAGCGGGGACCCTAGACAATGAGCAGTTCTTC
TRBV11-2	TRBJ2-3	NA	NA	CASSLSRFRDTQYF	TGTGCCAGCAGCTTATCGAGGTTTCGGGATACGCAGTATTTT
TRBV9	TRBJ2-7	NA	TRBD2	CASSPTSGTHEQYF	TGTGCCAGCAGCCCTACTAGCGGGACCCACGAGCAGTACTTC
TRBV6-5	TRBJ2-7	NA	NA	CASSYSGLQPYEQYF	TGTGCCAGCAGTTACTCGGGGCTGCAACCCTACGAGCAGTACTTC
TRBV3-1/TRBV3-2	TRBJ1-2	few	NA	CASSQDWRDYGYTF	TGTGCCAGCAGCCAAGATTGGAGAGACTATGGCTACACCTTC
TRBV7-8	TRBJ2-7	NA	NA	CASSFDSYEQYF	TGTGCCAGCAGCTTCGACTCCTACGAGCAGTACTTC
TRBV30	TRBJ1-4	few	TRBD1	CAWRDPGQGVSKLFF	TGTGCCTGGAGGGACCCGGGACAGGGGGTTTCTAAACTGTTTTTT
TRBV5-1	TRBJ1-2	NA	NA	CASSLDRDGYTF	TGCGCCAGCAGCTTAGACAGAGATGGCTACACCTTC
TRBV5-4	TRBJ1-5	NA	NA	CASSLGPRAGQPQHF	TGTGCCAGCAGCTTAGGTCCCAGGGCTGGGCAGCCCCAGCATTTT
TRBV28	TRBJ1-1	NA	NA	CASSLRDRTTEAFF	TGTGCCAGCAGTTTACGAGACAGGACCACTGAAGCTTTCTTT
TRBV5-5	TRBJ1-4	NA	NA	CASSLYATNEKLFF	TGTGCCAGCAGCTTATATGCGACTAATGAAAAACTGTTTTTT
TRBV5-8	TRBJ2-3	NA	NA	CASSLRQATDTQYF	TGTGCCAGCAGCTTGCGGCAGGCCACAGATACGCAGTATTTT
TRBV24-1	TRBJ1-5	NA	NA	CATSDSNEPQHF	TGTGCCACCAGTGACTCTAACGAGCCCCAGCATTTT
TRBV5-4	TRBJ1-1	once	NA	CASSLSGLNTEAFF	TGTGCCAGCAGCTTGTCGGGGCTTAACACTGAAGCTTTCTTT
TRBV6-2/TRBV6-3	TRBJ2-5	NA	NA	CASSYRISQGTQYF	TGTGCCAGCAGTTACCGAATTTCCCAGGGGACCCAGTACTTC
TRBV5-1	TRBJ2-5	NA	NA	CASSLGATSGETQYF	TGCGCCAGCAGCTTGGGCGCGACGTCGGGGGAGACCCAGTACTTC
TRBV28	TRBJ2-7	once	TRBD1	CASSHRTGPYEQYF	TGTGCCAGCAGCCACCGGACAGGGCCCTACGAGCAGTACTTC
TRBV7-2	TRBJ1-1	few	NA	CASSLAGAATEAFF	TGTGCCAGCAGCTTAGCCGGGGCCGCCACTGAAGCTTTCTTT
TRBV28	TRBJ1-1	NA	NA	CASSLRPRQNTEAFF	TGTGCCAGCAGTTTAAGGCCCCGTCAGAACACTGAAGCTTTCTTT
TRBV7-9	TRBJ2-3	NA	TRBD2	CASSQTSGRTDTQYF	TGTGCCAGCAGCCAGACTAGCGGGAGGACAGATACGCAGTATTTT
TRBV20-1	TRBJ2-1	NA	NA	CSASYGNNEQFF	TGCAGTGCTAGTTACGGAAACAATGAGCAGTTCTTC
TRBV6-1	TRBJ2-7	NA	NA	CASSEAQQRGGQYF	TGTGCCAGCAGTGAAGCGCAACAGAGGGGTGGGCAGTACTTC
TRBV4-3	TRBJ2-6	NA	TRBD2	CASSQDRDRTSANSGANVLTF	TGCGCCAGCAGCCAAGATCGGGATAGGACTAGCGCCAACTCTGGGGCCAACGTCCTGACTTTC
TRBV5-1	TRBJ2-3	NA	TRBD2	CASSNKAASGRTDTQYF	TGCGCCAGCAGCAACAAAGCCGCTAGCGGGAGAACAGATACGCAGTATTTT
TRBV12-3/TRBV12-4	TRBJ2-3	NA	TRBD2	CASSLAGDTQYF	TGTGCCAGCAGCTTAGCGGGAGATACGCAGTATTTT
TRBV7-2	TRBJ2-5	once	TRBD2	CASSPGTSGLLQETQYF	TGTGCCAGCAGCCCCGGGACTAGCGGGCTGTTACAAGAGACCCAGTACTTC
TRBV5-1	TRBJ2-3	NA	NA	CASSLGAGAADTQYF	TGCGCCAGCAGTCTCGGGGCAGGAGCCGCAGATACGCAGTATTTT
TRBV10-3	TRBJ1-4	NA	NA	CAISESRATNEKLFF	TGTGCCATCAGTGAGTCCAGGGCAACTAATGAAAAACTGTTTTTT
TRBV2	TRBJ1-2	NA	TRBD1	CASSEGGQGFYGYTF	TGTGCCAGCAGTGAGGGAGGACAGGGATTCTATGGCTACACCTTC
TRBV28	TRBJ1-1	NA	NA	CASTASTANTEAFF	TGTGCCAGCACAGCGTCGACAGCTAACACTGAAGCTTTCTTT
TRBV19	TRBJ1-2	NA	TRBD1	CASSTEGQGRPYGYTF	TGTGCCAGTAGTACGGAGGGACAGGGGAGACCCTATGGCTACACCTTC
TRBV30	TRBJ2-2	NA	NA	CAWRGGRGLEYTGELFF	TGTGCCTGGAGGGGTGGCAGGGGATTGGAGTACACCGGGGAGCTGTTTTTT
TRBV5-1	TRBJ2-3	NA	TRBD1	CASSLTGQGRVTDTQYF	TGCGCCAGCAGCTTGACCGGACAGGGGCGTGTCACAGATACGCAGTATTTT
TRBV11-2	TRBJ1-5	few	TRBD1	CASSLGQGPEPQHF	TGTGCCAGCAGCTTAGGACAGGGTCCGGAGCCCCAGCATTTT
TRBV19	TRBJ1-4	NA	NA	CASSSTHREKLFF	TGTGCCAGTAGTTCCACCCACAGAGAAAAACTGTTTTTT
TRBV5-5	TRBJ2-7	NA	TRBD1	CASSQQGVGEQYF	TGTGCCAGCAGCCAACAGGGGGTCGGGGAGCAGTACTTC
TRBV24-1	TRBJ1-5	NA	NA	CATSDTGSNQPQHF	TGTGCCACCAGTGACACGGGGAGCAATCAGCCCCAGCATTTT
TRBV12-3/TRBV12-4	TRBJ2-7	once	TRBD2	CASRIAGGDEQYF	TGTGCCAGCAGGATAGCGGGAGGAGACGAGCAGTACTTC
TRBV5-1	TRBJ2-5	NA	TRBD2	CASSPTSVEGGTQYF	TGCGCCAGCAGTCCGACTAGCGTAGAGGGCGGGACCCAGTACTTC
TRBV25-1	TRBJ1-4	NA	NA	CASRRESEKLFF	TGTGCCAGCAGAAGGGAGAGTGAAAAACTGTTTTTT
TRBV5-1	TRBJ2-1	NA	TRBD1	CASSPRAGTGKLGEQFF	TGCGCCAGCAGCCCTAGGGCCGGGACAGGGAAGTTGGGTGAGCAGTTCTTC
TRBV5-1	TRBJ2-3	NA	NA	CASSLPSDTQYF	TGCGCCAGCAGCTTGCCATCAGATACGCAGTATTTT
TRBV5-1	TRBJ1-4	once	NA	CASSLVQAAGPLFF	TGCGCCAGCAGCTTGGTACAGGCCGCTGGGCCCCTGTTTTTT
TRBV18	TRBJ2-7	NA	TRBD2	CATRAGGNSYEQYF	TGTGCCACCCGAGCGGGAGGGAACTCCTACGAGCAGTACTTC
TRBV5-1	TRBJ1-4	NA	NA	CASSLAGGDNEKLFF	TGCGCCAGCAGCTTGGCCGGGGGGGACAATGAAAAACTGTTTTTT
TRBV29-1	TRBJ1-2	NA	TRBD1	CSGDRVGYGYTF	TGCAGCGGGGACAGGGTGGGCTATGGCTACACCTTC
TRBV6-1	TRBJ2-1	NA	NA	CASSETLGAAREIDEQFF	TGTGCCAGCAGTGAAACCCTAGGCGCGGCTAGAGAAATCGATGAGCAGTTCTTC